This passage covers 7 T cell receptor beta chains from one sample sequenced in a study of cytomegalovirus exposure and HLA in healthy donors. PCR primers comprised 60 Vbeta and 13 Jbeta primers. Produced via immunoSEQ multiplex PCR; TCRdb's table is partial and in-frame only. This sample yields about 170,000 clones, of which 60% to 80% are seen a single time; around 14% belongs to the top ten. Sequencing was carried out using PBMCs. Source of these receptors: a woman between 45 and 65 years old in good health and CMV-seropositive.

The chain uses TRBV10-3 and TRBJ1-2, with 8 bases aligning to TRBD1. Germline CDR1 is ENHRY and CDR2 is SYGVKD. J gave up 5 bases and V 5 bases, and 4 bases lay outside the gene matches. The CDR3 totals 13 residues. The CDR3 sequence is CAISSDRGYGYTF. The CDR3 region has the DNA TGTGCCATCAGTTCTGACAGGGGATATGGCTACACCTTC.

This chain links TRBV5-6 with TRBJ2-7, with D possibly TRBD2 on 5 matching bases. Germline loops: CDR1 SGHDT, CDR2 YYEEEE. The CDR3 contains 13 residues. Trimming removed 3 bases from V and 3 bases from J, with 10 bases in between. The CDR3 nucleotides read TGTGCCAGCAGCTCAACTGAGGGCTACGAGCAGTACTTC. This codes for CASSSTEGYEQYF.

This clone appeared once. The chain couples TRBV5-1 to TRBJ2-3, with TRBD2 identical over 10 bases. Germline CDR1 SGHRS, CDR2 YFSETQ. This CDR3 is 15 amino acids long. V lost 1 base to trimming and J lost 4 bases; unmatched junction nucleotides: 3. CDR3 DNA sequence: TGCGCCAGCAGCTTGAGCGGGGGGGCCGCAGATACGCAGTATTTT. Protein product: CASSLSGGAADTQYF.

V usage is TRBV6-1 and J usage is TRBJ2-1; 10 bases match TRBD1. J lost 7 bases, V lost 4 bases, and 7 bases had no gene match. CDR3 length equals 15 residues. In germline, CDR1 is MNHNS, CDR2 SASEGT. The CDR3 region is CASSVQDRGRNEQFF. In nucleotides, the CDR3 is TGTGCCAGCAGTGTACAGGACAGGGGGAGAAATGAGCAGTTCTTC.

The gene calls are TRBV5-1 and TRBJ2-5; 8 positions agree with TRBD2. The CDR3 is 14 residues long. The germline gives CDR1 SGHRS, CDR2 YFSETQ. After removal of 2 bases from V and 6 bases from J, the junction contained 6 bases not matched to a gene. DNA for the CDR3: TGCGCCAGCAGCTTTGGACTAGCTGAACAGACCCAGTACTTC. Its translation is CASSFGLAEQTQYF.

The V gene is TRBV30, the J gene TRBJ1-2; D is perhaps TRBD1 (5 bases). This CDR3 contains 15 residues. The germline V and J ends were trimmed by 4 bases and 3 bases, with 18 bases remaining between them. Germline CDR1 and CDR2: GTSNPN and SVGIG (reference sequence). The CDR3 protein is CAWTPGRGAYYGYTF. The CDR3 nucleotides read TGTGCCTGGACCCCCGGGAGGGGCGCGTACTATGGCTACACCTTC.

CDR3 sequence: CASSLSQGVITGELFF. CDR3 DNA sequence: TGCGCCAGCAGCTTAAGCCAGGGGGTCATCACCGGGGAGCTGTTTTTT. The chain is built from TRBV5-1 and TRBJ2-2; TRBD1 matches at 7 bases. Trimming removed 2 bases from V and 4 bases from J; junction bases left unmatched: 8. Germline lookup yields CDR1 SGHRS and CDR2 YFSETQ. CDR3 length: 16 residues.